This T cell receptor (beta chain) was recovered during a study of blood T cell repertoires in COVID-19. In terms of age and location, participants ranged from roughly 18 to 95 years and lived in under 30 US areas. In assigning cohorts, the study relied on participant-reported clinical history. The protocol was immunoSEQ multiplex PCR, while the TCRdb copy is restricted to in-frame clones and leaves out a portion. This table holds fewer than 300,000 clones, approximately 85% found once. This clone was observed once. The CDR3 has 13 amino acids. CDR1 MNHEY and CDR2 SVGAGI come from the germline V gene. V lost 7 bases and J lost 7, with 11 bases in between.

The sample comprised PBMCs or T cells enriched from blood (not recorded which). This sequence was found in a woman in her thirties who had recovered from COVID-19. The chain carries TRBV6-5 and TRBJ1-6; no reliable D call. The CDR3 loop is CASNPTGNSPLHF. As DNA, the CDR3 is TGTGCCAGCAACCCCACCGGGAATTCACCCCTCCACTTT.